What follows are 16 T cell receptor beta chains derived from one specimen sequenced in a study of blood T cell repertoires in COVID-19. Assay used: immunoSEQ multiplex PCR; TCRdb lists only in-frame clones, some missing. The data show some 330,000 clones, with roughly 88% seen just once and 3% to 4% held by the top ten. Sequencing was performed on peripheral blood. The receptor source for this set is a woman between 50 and 59 years old with active or convalescent COVID-19.

V gene TRBV3-1 (or the pseudogene TRBV3-2) combines with J gene TRBJ2-5; tentative D call: TRBD1 (5 bases). The germline gives CDR1 LGHDT, CDR2 YNNKEL (reference sequence). The V end lost 4 bases, the J end lost 10 bases, and 13 bases lay between the germline ends. This CDR3 contains 12 residues. Here the CDR3 DNA reads TGTGCCAGCAGCCTACTGACAGATAACCAGTACTTC. Translation gives CASSLLTDNQYF.

The V and J genes are TRBV4-3 and TRBJ2-7; D perhaps matches TRBD1 (6 bases). The V gene lost 1 base and the J gene lost 2 bases, with 12 bases spanning the gap. This CDR3 comprises 15 residues. CDR1 LGHNA and CDR2 YSLEER come from the germline V gene. The CDR3 sequence is CASSQAYRDPYEQYF. CDR3 in DNA: TGCGCCAGCAGCCAAGCATACAGGGATCCCTACGAGCAGTACTTC.

The chain is built from TRBV6-2 or TRBV6-3 and TRBJ1-1; D remains ambiguous. Trimming removed 0 bases from V and 7 bases from J, with 6 bases in between. CDR1 is MNHEY and CDR2 is SVGEGT in the germline V gene. This CDR3 spans 12 amino acids. In DNA, the CDR3 is TGTGCCAGCAGTTACTCGGCCCTTGAAGCTTTCTTT. This sequence encodes CASSYSALEAFF.

This clone has only one observation. This chain joins TRBV5-5 and TRBJ1-5; D ambiguous. Germline V lookup: CDR1 SGHKS, CDR2 YYEKEE (reference sequence). Trimming cost V 5 bases and J 3 bases, with 15 bases left between them. This CDR3 is built from 15 residues. The CDR3 sequence: CASSWRVDDNQPQHF. The CDR3 coding sequence is TGTGCCAGCAGTTGGAGGGTGGATGACAATCAGCCCCAGCATTTT.

The chain employs TRBV28 and TRBJ2-7; D may be TRBD1 (5 bases). CDR1 MDHEN and CDR2 SYDVKM come from the germline V gene. This CDR3 is built from 12 residues. Trimming took 10 bases from V and 4 from J, leaving 14 bases between them. The CDR3 loop reads CATTRDRYEQYF. The CDR3 coding sequence is TGTGCCACCACCAGGGATCGGTACGAGCAGTACTTC.

The rearrangement links TRBV5-3 to TRBJ1-4, with D possibly matching TRBD1 (5 bases). TRBV5-3 is marked as an open reading frame, function uncertain. The CDR3 runs 15 residues. The V end lost 0 bases, the J end lost 7 bases, and 13 bases lay between the germline ends. The CDR3 nucleotides read TGTGCCAGAAGCTTGGCAGGGTTTGGGCGTGAAAAACTGTTTTTT. Its protein is CARSLAGFGREKLFF.

The chain carries TRBV12-3 or TRBV12-4 and TRBJ1-1; a possible D gene is TRBD1 (5 bases). This CDR3 comprises 13 residues. Trimming left V 7 bases short and J 7 bases short, with 16 bases between. CDR3 region: CASTPSGDGEAFF. The CDR3 coding sequence is TGTGCCAGCACCCCGTCGGGGGATGGTGAAGCTTTCTTT.

The chain links TRBV27 to TRBJ1-6; D is possibly TRBD1 (5 bases). Germline V lookup: CDR1 MNHEY, CDR2 SMNVEV (reference sequence). The V and J ends lost 3 bases and 0 bases respectively, with 21 bases between them. The CDR3 runs to 20 residues. The CDR3 sequence is CASSFWQGDFHDSYNSPLHF. CDR3 nucleotide sequence: TGTGCCAGCAGTTTCTGGCAGGGCGATTTCCACGACTCCTATAATTCACCCCTCCACTTT.

The sample holds one count of this clone. The chain carries TRBV7-8 and TRBJ1-1, with a tentative D call TRBD1 (5 bases). Trimming took off 2 bases at V and 0 bases at J, with 13 bases between the two ends. Per the germline V gene, CDR1 is SGHVS and CDR2 is FQNEAQ. This CDR3 spans 16 amino acids. DNA of the CDR3: TGTGCCAGCAGCTTAACTAACAGACAGTTGAACACTGAAGCTTTCTTT. It specifies CASSLTNRQLNTEAFF. Full variable domain (outside the CDR3, taken from reference TRBV7-8 and TRBJ1-1): GAGVSQSPRYKVAKRGQDVALRCDPISGHVSLFWYQQALGQGPEFLTYFQNEAQLDKSGLPSDRFFAERPEGSVSTLKIQRTQQEDSAVYLCASSLTNRQLNTEAFFGQGTRLTVV.

The chain employs TRBV7-9 and TRBJ2-1; D perhaps matches TRBD2 (5 bases). Trimming shortened V by 11 bases and J by 9 bases, and 23 bases separated the two germline ends. Germline CDR1 SEHNR, CDR2 FQNEAQ (reference sequence). The CDR3 spans 14 residues. CDR3 in DNA: TGTGCCTCTCGACCGGAGGTCCAATCGGGTGAGCAGTTCTTC. It codes for CASRPEVQSGEQFF.

The chain uses TRBV11-2 and TRBJ1-3; D remains ambiguous. CDR3 length: 14 residues. Between the trimmed V and J ends, which lost 10 bases and 2 bases, there was a span of 15 bases. Germline V CDR1 and CDR2: SGHAT, FQNNGV. CDR3 bases: TGTGCCACCCGAGGCCGGGTCCCTGGAAACACCATATATTTT. Protein: CATRGRVPGNTIYF.

This sequence joins TRBV27 and TRBJ1-1; TRBD1 is a possible D gene (6 bases). The CDR3 has 14 residues. CDR1 is MNHEY and CDR2 is SMNVEV in the germline V gene (reference sequence). V dropped 3 bases and J dropped 5 bases, with 13 bases sitting between them. The CDR3 coding sequence is TGTGCCAGCAGTTTTCTTCAGGGGCTGACTGAAGCTTTCTTT. Translating gives CASSFLQGLTEAFF.

The V gene is TRBV11-3, the J gene TRBJ1-1; TRBD1 matches at 7 bases. The CDR3 runs 15 residues. The V segment lost 1 base and the J segment 2 bases; nucleotides outside the gene matches: 4. Germline CDR1 reads SGHNT; CDR2 reads YENEEA. CDR3 amino acids: CASSLGTGINTEAFF. CDR3 nucleotides: TGTGCCAGCAGCTTAGGGACAGGAATAAACACTGAAGCTTTCTTT.

The rearrangement uses TRBV9 and TRBJ2-2; the match to TRBD1 covers 8 bases. V gave up 4 bases and J gave up 6 bases; unmatched junction bases: 8. The CDR3 has 15 residues. Germline CDR1 reads SGDLS; CDR2 reads YYNGEE. The CDR3 is CASSSRQGSAGELFF. The DNA of the CDR3 is TGTGCCAGCAGCTCCCGACAGGGGAGCGCCGGGGAGCTGTTTTTT. Based on the CDR3 plus reference TRBV9 and TRBJ2-2, the full variable domain is DSGVTQTPKHLITATGQRVTLRCSPRSGDLSVYWYQQSLDQGLQFLIQYYNGEERAKGNILERFSAQQFPDLHSELNLSSLELGDSALYFCASSSRQGSAGELFFGEGSRLTVL.

Here the CDR3 DNA reads TGTGCCAGCACCCGGGGAGGGCCCGGGGAGCTGTTTTTT. Protein: CASTRGGPGELFF. This chain uses TRBV12-3 or TRBV12-4 with TRBJ2-2; TRBD2 aligns across 7 bases. This CDR3 spans 13 amino acids. The ends lost 7 bases at V and 6 bases at J; junction bases unmatched: 5.

The genes are TRBV9 and TRBJ1-2, with D possibly being TRBD1 (5 bases). Germline V lookup: CDR1 SGDLS, CDR2 YYNGEE. V lost 0 bases and J 13 bases, leaving 16 bases between the germline ends. The CDR3 runs 13 residues. The CDR3 nucleotides are TGTGCCAGCAGCGTAGATGGAGGGGCCGTACCCACCTTC. Translated, it gives CASSVDGGAVPTF.